Listed here are 22 T cell receptor beta chains from one sample, sequenced in a study of CD8 T cells in ankylosing spondylitis. TCRdb ran MiXCR on the 5' RACE reads and lists one entry per CDR3 protein. The sample carries tens of thousands of distinct CDR3 sequences, roughly 5.2% recorded once. Specimen: blood, either unsorted or a sorted T cell fraction (not recorded which). The source is a male donor with ankylosing spondylitis or in good health (not recorded which).

This clonotype was observed at least ten times. This chain connects TRBV2 to TRBJ2-5; D is perhaps TRBD2 (5 bases). Germline CDR1 is SNHLY and CDR2 is FYNNEI. Trimming took off 6 bases at V and 9 bases at J, with 11 bases between the two ends. This CDR3 is built from 11 residues. CDR3 loop: CASRGAEAQYF. CDR3 bases: TGTGCCAGCAGGGGAGCGGAGGCCCAGTACTTC.

This clonotype showed up many times. The gene calls are TRBV13 and TRBJ2-1; no definite D call. Germline V gene lookup returns CDR1 PRHDT and CDR2 FYEKMQ (reference sequence). Trimming removed 4 bases at V and 8 bases at J, with 6 bases between. The CDR3 totals 11 residues. The CDR3 coding sequence is TGTGCCAGCAGCTATAGGGATGAGCAGTTCTTC. Encoded protein: CASSYRDEQFF.

This clonotype was recorded at least ten times. At one end the junction does not follow the germline gene, possibly because of a read error. The V call is TRBV30, the J call TRBJ1-2, with a tentative D call TRBD1 (5 bases). In germline, CDR1 is GTSNPN, CDR2 SVGIG (reference sequence). This CDR3 comprises 11 residues. CDR3 in amino acids: CAWSLGDRLDF. In DNA, the CDR3 is TGTGCCTGGAGTCTGGGGGACCGGTTAGACTTC.

The J gene is TRBJ1-1, the V gene TRBV6-5, with a weak D call TRBD1 (5 bases). Trimming shortened V by 1 base and J by 4 bases, and 7 bases separated the two germline ends. CDR3 size: 13 residues. Germline V gene data show CDR1 as MNHEY and CDR2 as SVGAGI. The CDR3 is CASSYLGGTEAFF. The DNA of the CDR3 is TGTGCCAGCAGTTACTTGGGGGGCACTGAAGCTTTCTTT.

This clonotype was recorded at least ten times. The chain links TRBV5-1 to TRBJ2-3, with unresolved D. Per the germline V gene, CDR1 is SGHRS and CDR2 is YFSETQ. The CDR3 runs to 13 residues. Trimming removed 2 bases from V and 2 bases from J, with 6 bases in between. The DNA of the CDR3 is TGCGCCAGCAGCTTATCTGCCACAGATACGCAGTATTTT. Encoded protein: CASSLSATDTQYF.

In its sample, this clonotype was seen many times. This rearrangement joins TRBV7-2 to TRBJ1-4; weak D call: TRBD1 (6 bases). Trimming removed 1 base from V and 4 bases from J, with 10 bases in between. The CDR3 loop spans 15 amino acids. CDR1 SGHTA and CDR2 FQGNSA come from the germline V gene. The DNA of the CDR3 is TGTGCCAGCAGCTTAGGAGGGGGGTTTAATGAAAAACTGTTTTTT. Protein product: CASSLGGGFNEKLFF.

This clonotype came up many times. V is TRBV20-1 and J is TRBJ2-3, with 8 bases aligning to TRBD1. V lost 4 bases, J lost 3 bases, and 9 bases stayed unmatched. Germline V gene data show CDR1 as DFQATT and CDR2 as SNEGSKA (reference sequence). This CDR3 is 15 amino acids long. This chain's CDR3 is CSATGGQGGTDTQYF. In DNA form, the CDR3 reads TGCAGTGCTACTGGCGGACAGGGCGGGACAGATACGCAGTATTTT.

This clonotype was seen many times. With a much larger clone just one base away, this may be a read error. The CDR3 DNA reads TGTACCAGCAGCTTGACAGGGGCCGGGGAGCTGTTTTTT. It codes for CTSSLTGAGELFF. This chain links TRBV28 with TRBJ2-2; 8 bases are shared with TRBD1. CDR3 length equals 13 residues. Germline lookup yields CDR1 MDHEN and CDR2 SYDVKM.

This clonotype was picked up many times. This rearrangement joins TRBV4-1 to TRBJ2-2; no clear D. Per germline, CDR1 MGHRA and CDR2 YSYEKL. The CDR3 is made up of 14 amino acids. V was trimmed by 10 bases and J by 6 bases, leaving 18 bases between them. DNA for the CDR3: TGCGCCACCAGAAGGGTGGAAGGATCCGGGGAGCTGTTTTTT. Protein sequence: CATRRVEGSGELFF.

This clonotype was seen a few times. The J gene is TRBJ1-1, the V gene TRBV29-1; tentative D call: TRBD1 (6 bases). Germline CDR1 is SQVTM and CDR2 is ANQGSEA. The CDR3 is 12 amino acids. V was trimmed by 7 bases and J by 5 bases, leaving 14 bases between them. The CDR3 region is CSASGTPTEAFF. The CDR3, as DNA: TGCAGCGCCTCCGGGACACCGACTGAAGCTTTCTTT.

This clonotype was counted between two and nine times. CDR3 in DNA: TGTGCCAGCCAACAAGGGACAGGCATCTCCTACAATGAGCAGTTCTTC. Protein: CASQQGTGISYNEQFF. The rearrangement uses TRBV7-9 and TRBJ2-1, with TRBD1 matching over 8 bases. Germline CDR1 and CDR2: SEHNR and FQNEAQ (reference sequence). V lost 8 bases, J lost 0 bases, and 9 bases stayed unmatched. The CDR3 sequence is 16 residues long.

This clonotype was counted a few times. The J gene is TRBJ1-2, the V gene TRBV6-4; D is unresolved. Looked up from germline, CDR1 is MRHNA and CDR2 is SNTAGT. V was cut by 7 bases and J by 0 bases, with 15 bases left in between. The CDR3 sequence is 15 residues long. The CDR3, as DNA: TGTGCCAGCAAAAGGGAATATGGCCCTAACTATGGCTACACCTTC. This translates into CASKREYGPNYGYTF.

This clonotype appeared many times. This rearrangement joins TRBV15 to TRBJ2-1; D gene ambiguous. Looked up from germline, CDR1 is LNHNV and CDR2 is YYDKDF (reference sequence). There are 13 residues in the CDR3. With 0 bases removed from V and 6 bases from J, the gap between germline ends came to 6 bases. The CDR3 DNA sequence: TGTGCCACCAGCAGAGACCAGAGCAATGAGCAGTTCTTC. It codes for CATSRDQSNEQFF.

This clonotype was observed many times. The chain joins TRBV28 to TRBJ2-3; 9 bases match TRBD2. Germline trimming cut 5 bases from V and 5 bases from J; bases unmatched to any gene: 11. Germline V gene lookup returns CDR1 MDHEN and CDR2 SYDVKM. This CDR3 is 16 amino acids long. The DNA for the CDR3 is TGTGCCAGCAGTACCGTGGGCGGGGGGGCCGGAGATACGCAGTATTTT. As protein: CASSTVGGGAGDTQYF.

This clonotype was seen repeatedly, ten times or more. The rearrangement joins TRBV20-1 to TRBJ2-1; 14 bases are a match to TRBD2. Per the germline V gene, CDR1 is DFQATT and CDR2 is SNEGSKA (reference sequence). Trimming removed 6 bases from V and 8 bases from J; junction bases left unmatched: 6. The CDR3 is 14 amino acids. In DNA form, the CDR3 reads TGCAGTGCCGAGACTAGCGGGGGGGCCTATGAGCAGTTCTTC. This sequence encodes CSAETSGGAYEQFF.

This clonotype was counted at least ten times. In DNA, the CDR3 is TGCGCCAGCTTCAACCACCGGGACTTCTACACAGATACGCAGTATTTT. Its translation is CASFNHRDFYTDTQYF. The chain couples TRBV5-1 to TRBJ2-3; the D gene is possibly TRBD2 (6 bases). Trimming removed 7 bases from V and 2 bases from J, with 20 bases in between. Germline V CDR1 and CDR2: SGHRS, YFSETQ. The CDR3 consists of 16 residues.

This clonotype has a count of ten or more. The gene calls are TRBV24-1 and TRBJ2-6; perhaps TRBD2 as D (5 bases). This CDR3 spans 21 amino acids. V gave up 2 bases and J gave up 0 bases, with 22 bases separating them. In germline, CDR1 is KGHDR, CDR2 SFDVKD. CDR3 protein: CATSDSPGKTPGLSGANVLTF. The CDR3 DNA sequence: TGTGCCACCAGTGATTCTCCGGGAAAAACCCCCGGACTCTCTGGGGCCAACGTCCTGACTTTC.

Many counts were recorded for this clonotype. The chain combines TRBV4-1 with TRBJ1-2; D not resolved. In germline, CDR1 is MGHRA, CDR2 YSYEKL. The CDR3 spans 12 residues. Trimming removed 1 base at V and 6 bases at J, with 6 bases between. The CDR3 bases are TGCGCCAGCAGCCAAGGGGCAGATGGCTACACCTTC. Translated: CASSQGADGYTF.

There are many counts of this clonotype. CDR3 in amino acids: CASSPRATMNTEAFF. The CDR3 DNA reads as TGTGCCAGCAGTCCCCGGGCGACTATGAACACTGAAGCTTTCTTT. This chain links TRBV2 with TRBJ1-1, with D unclear. Trimming left V 5 bases short and J 0 bases short, with 13 bases between. The CDR3 loop spans 15 amino acids. Looked up from germline, CDR1 is SNHLY and CDR2 is FYNNEI.

At least ten counts were recorded for this clonotype. The rearrangement uses TRBV12-3 or TRBV12-4 and TRBJ1-1, with D possibly TRBD1 on 5 matching bases. Trimming took off 5 bases at V and 3 bases at J, with 16 bases between the two ends. This CDR3 region has 15 residues. The CDR3 here is CASSRERGPDTEAFF. CDR3 coding DNA: TGTGCCAGCAGTCGGGAGAGGGGTCCCGACACTGAAGCTTTCTTT.

This clonotype came up many times. J is TRBJ2-3 and V is TRBV6-4, with a tentative D call TRBD1 (5 bases). The germline gives CDR1 MRHNA, CDR2 SNTAGT. The CDR3 has 13 amino acids. Trimming removed 3 bases at V and 3 bases at J, with 7 bases between. Here the CDR3 DNA reads TGTGCCAGCAGTGAAGGGGATACAGATACGCAGTATTTT. It codes for CASSEGDTDTQYF.

This clonotype was seen many times. The V and J genes are TRBV30 and TRBJ2-1; TRBD1 might be the D (5 bases). With 2 bases removed from V and 3 bases from J, the gap between germline ends came to 8 bases. The CDR3 is 13 residues long. From germline, CDR1 is GTSNPN and CDR2 SVGIG (reference sequence). CDR3 protein: CAWSKGLYNEQFF. As DNA, the CDR3 is TGTGCCTGGAGTAAGGGGCTCTACAATGAGCAGTTCTTC.